Below are 8 T cell receptor beta chains sequenced from a single sample in a study of T cell repertoires in aging, cancer and after chemotherapy. Peripheral blood genomic DNA, not sorted cells or RNA, was the template. Multiplex touch-down PCR with TRB-A/B primers amplified rearranged V-D-J TRB sequences. TCRdb called the multiplex PCR reads again in MiXCR, with one record for every CDR3 protein. The top ten clones hold over 6% of a sample with some 1,500 distinct CDR3 sequences, 20% to 25% of them seen once. Sequenced input: blood. These receptors were taken from a human donor with a solid tumor.

Regarding this clonotype: This may be a read error: a much more frequent sequence differs by one nucleotide. This chain uses TRBV5-4 with TRBJ2-2; 9 bases agree with TRBD2. The germline gives CDR1 SGHNT, CDR2 YYREEE (reference sequence). This CDR3 spans 16 amino acids. The V gene end was trimmed by 1 base and the J gene end by 8 bases; junction bases not matched to a gene: 9. CDR3 nucleotide sequence: TGTGCCAGCAGCTTGTTGCGGGGGGGGGCCTCGGGGGAGCTGTTTTTT. Translated, it gives CASSLLRGGASGELFF.

The gene calls are TRBV5-1 and TRBJ1-2; 7 bases line up with TRBD1. Germline values: CDR1 SGHRS, CDR2 YFSETQ. CDR3 length: 18 residues. J lost 4 bases, V lost 4 bases, and 19 bases had no gene match. CDR3 protein: CASSPRILLGQSSYGYTF. CDR3 DNA: TGCGCCAGCAGCCCACGGATCCTTTTGGGACAGTCAAGCTATGGCTACACCTTC.

By proportion, this clonotype is medium-sized (0.01 to 0.1%). DNA for the CDR3: TGCAGTGCTAGAGATCAGGAAGGGGGGGGTGGCTACACCTTC. Its translation: CSARDQEGGGGYTF. The chain couples TRBV20-1 to TRBJ1-2, with D possibly TRBD1 on 6 matching bases. The CDR3 runs to 14 residues. Germline loops: CDR1 DFQATT, CDR2 SNEGSKA (reference sequence). V was cut by 0 bases and J by 7 bases, with 15 bases left in between.

Comments on this clonotype: Mismatch with germline at one junction end may stem from a read error. The chain joins TRBV20-1 to TRBJ2-1; TRBD2 aligns across 7 bases. The CDR3 contains 15 residues. Per the germline V gene, CDR1 is DFQATT and CDR2 is SNEGSKA (reference sequence). The CDR3 nucleotides are TGCAGTGCTGGAGAAGCGGGGAGAGATTACAATAAGCAGTTCTTC. Translation gives CSAGEAGRDYNKQFF.

Sample share makes this clonotype large. V gene TRBV29-1 combines with J gene TRBJ2-6, with D perhaps assigned TRBD1 or TRBD2 (5 bases each). CDR3 length equals 17 residues. V lost 0 bases, J lost 1 base, and 13 bases lay in between. The germline V gene has CDR1 SQVTM and CDR2 ANQGSEA. The CDR3 nucleotides are TGCAGCGTTGAAGATGGGACCAGGCTATCTGGGGCCAACGTCCTGACTTTC. Protein product: CSVEDGTRLSGANVLTF.

Relative to its sample, this clonotype is medium-sized. V and J are TRBV6-2 or TRBV6-3 and TRBJ1-1, with TRBD1 matching 9 bases. Trimming cost V 7 bases and J 4 bases; bases outside gene matches: 7. The CDR3 runs 14 residues. CDR1 is MNHEY, CDR2 SVGEGT, per germline. CDR3 in amino acids: CASTRTGVGTEAFF. CDR3 nucleotide sequence: TGTGCCAGCACCAGGACAGGGGTTGGCACTGAAGCTTTCTTT.

This rearrangement joins TRBV6-4 to TRBJ2-1, with 15 bases that match TRBD2. V lost 4 bases, J lost 4 bases, and 8 bases stayed unmatched. This CDR3 is 18 amino acids long. Germline CDR1 and CDR2: MRHNA and SNTAGT. The CDR3 reads CASSAERTSGGGYNEQFF. The CDR3 DNA is TGTGCCAGCAGTGCGGAACGGACTAGCGGGGGGGGTTACAATGAGCAGTTCTTC.

This clonotype is medium-sized in the sample. The J gene is TRBJ1-1, the V gene TRBV6-6; D gene ambiguous. Germline loops: CDR1 MNHNY, CDR2 SVGAGI (reference sequence). CDR3 length: 10 amino acids. The CDR3 DNA reads TGTGCTGCAAAAGAGGGTGAAGCTTTCTTT. Protein: CAAKEGEAFF.